This TCR beta chain was recorded in a study of glioma-infiltrating T cells. Using RNA template, CDR3s of TCR alpha and beta were amplified with iRepertoire arm-PCR. In TCRdb, the multiplex PCR reads were re-called with MiXCR into one record per CDR3 protein. The sample includes under 50,000 distinct CDR3 sequences, approximately 20% of them seen just once. Points from the study as a whole: Very few CDR3 sequences were shared between tissue and blood. Non-neoplastic patients had below-expected tissue-blood divergence, while all gliomas exceeded expectation.

In its sample, this clonotype was seen many times. The target antigen is unknown. The origin of this receptor is a human donor with low-grade glioma or glioblastoma, undergoing nonglioma brain surgery, or in good health (not recorded which). The sequencing input was glioma tissue, nonneoplastic brain tissue, or PBMCs (not recorded which).

CDR3 sequence (DNA): TGTGCCAGCAGCCCGTTAGCGGGGGGAAACAATGAGCAGTTCTTC. Amino acid sequence: CASSPLAGGNNEQFF. V and J are TRBV7-2 and TRBJ2-1, with 10 positions matching TRBD2. Germline CDR1 SGHTA, CDR2 FQGNSA. The CDR3 consists of 15 residues. V dropped 5 bases and J dropped 5; count of bases not matched to a gene: 6.